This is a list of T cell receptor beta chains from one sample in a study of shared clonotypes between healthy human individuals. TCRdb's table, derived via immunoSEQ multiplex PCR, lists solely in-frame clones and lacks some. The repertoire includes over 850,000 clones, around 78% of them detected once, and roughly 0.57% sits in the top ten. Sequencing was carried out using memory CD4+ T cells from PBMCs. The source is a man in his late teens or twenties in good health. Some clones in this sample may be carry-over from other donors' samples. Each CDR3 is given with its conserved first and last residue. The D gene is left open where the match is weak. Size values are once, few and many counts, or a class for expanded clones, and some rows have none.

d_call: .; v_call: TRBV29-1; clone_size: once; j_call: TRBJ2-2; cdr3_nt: TGCAGCGTTGTGGGGAGAGGGACCGGGGAGCTGTTTTTT; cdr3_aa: CSVVGRGTGELFF
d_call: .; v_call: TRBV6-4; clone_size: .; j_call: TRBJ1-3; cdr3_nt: TGTGCCAGCAGTGATTTGCGCTCTGGAAACACCATATATTTT; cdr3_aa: CASSDLRSGNTIYF
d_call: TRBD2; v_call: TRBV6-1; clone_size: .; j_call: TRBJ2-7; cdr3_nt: TGTGCCAGCGCTCTCCGGGAGGGCCGGCTCGAGCAGTACTTC; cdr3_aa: CASALREGRLEQYF
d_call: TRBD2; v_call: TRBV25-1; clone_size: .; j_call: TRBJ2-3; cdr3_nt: TGTGCCAGCAGCGGGGGGAGCACAGATACGCAGTATTTT; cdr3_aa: CASSGGSTDTQYF
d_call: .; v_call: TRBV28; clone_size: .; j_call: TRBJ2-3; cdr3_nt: TGTGCCAGCAGTTTGGGGCTGGACTCATACACAGATACGCAGTATTTT; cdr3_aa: CASSLGLDSYTDTQYF
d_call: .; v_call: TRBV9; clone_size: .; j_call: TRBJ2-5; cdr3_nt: TGTGCCAGCAGCGAATCCGGGACGGCACAAGAGACCCAGTACTTC; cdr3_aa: CASSESGTAQETQYF
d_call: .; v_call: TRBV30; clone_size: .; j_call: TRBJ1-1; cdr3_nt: TGTGCCTGGAGTGTAGGACAGCGGGCCGAAGCTTTCTTT; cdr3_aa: CAWSVGQRAEAFF
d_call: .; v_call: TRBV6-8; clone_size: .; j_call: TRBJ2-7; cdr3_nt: TGTGCCAGCAGTTCTTACTACGAGCAGTACTTC; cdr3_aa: CASSSYYEQYF
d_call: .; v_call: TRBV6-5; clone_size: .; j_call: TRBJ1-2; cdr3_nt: TGTGCCAGCAATTCAGCCTACCGAAACTATGGCTACACCTTC; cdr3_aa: CASNSAYRNYGYTF
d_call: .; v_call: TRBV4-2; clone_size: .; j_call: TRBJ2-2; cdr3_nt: TGTGCCAGCAGCCAAGAAGGGGCAGGGAAGTCCGGGGAGCTGTTTTTT; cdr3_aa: CASSQEGAGKSGELFF
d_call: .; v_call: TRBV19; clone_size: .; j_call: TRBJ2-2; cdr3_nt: TGTGCCAGTAGTTCCCTAGCGAACACCGGGGAGCTGTTTTTT; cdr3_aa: CASSSLANTGELFF
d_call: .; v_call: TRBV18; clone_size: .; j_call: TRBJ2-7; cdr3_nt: TGTGCCAGCTCACCTTTGGACCGTTCTGCGAAAGAGCAGTACTTC; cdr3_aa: CASSPLDRSAKEQYF
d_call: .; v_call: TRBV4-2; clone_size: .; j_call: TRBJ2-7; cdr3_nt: TGTGCCAGCAGCCTAGGACGGGGGATCGAGCAGTACTTC; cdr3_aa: CASSLGRGIEQYF
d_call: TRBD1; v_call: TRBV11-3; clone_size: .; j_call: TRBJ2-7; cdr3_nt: TGTGCCAGCAGCTTGGGGACAGGGAGATCCTACGAGCAGTACTTC; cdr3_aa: CASSLGTGRSYEQYF
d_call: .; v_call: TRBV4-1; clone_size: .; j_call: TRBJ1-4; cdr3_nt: TGCGCCAGCAGCGACAGGAGTCCTAATGAAAAACTGTTTTTT; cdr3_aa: CASSDRSPNEKLFF
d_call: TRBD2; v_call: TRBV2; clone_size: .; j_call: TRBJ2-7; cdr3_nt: TGTGCCAGCAGCCATTCGGGACTAGGGGAGTCCGAGCAGTACTTC; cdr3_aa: CASSHSGLGESEQYF
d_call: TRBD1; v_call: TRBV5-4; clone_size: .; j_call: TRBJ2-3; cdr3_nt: TGTGCCAGCAGCTTCCCGGGACAGGGTTCGACAGATACGCAGTATTTT; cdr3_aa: CASSFPGQGSTDTQYF
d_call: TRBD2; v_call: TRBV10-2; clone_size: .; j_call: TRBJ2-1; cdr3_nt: TGCGCCAGCAGTGTACCGGGAGGCTCTGGCGATGAGCAGTTCTTC; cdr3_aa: CASSVPGGSGDEQFF
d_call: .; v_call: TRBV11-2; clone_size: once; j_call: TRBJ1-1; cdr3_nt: TGTGCCAGCAGCTTAGGCAGGGGACTGGGTGAAGCTTTCTTT; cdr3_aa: CASSLGRGLGEAFF
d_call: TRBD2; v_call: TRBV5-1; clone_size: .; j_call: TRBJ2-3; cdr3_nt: TGCGCCAGCAGCTTGGGGGTAGCTAGCGGGCTTACAGATACGCAGTATTTT; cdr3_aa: CASSLGVASGLTDTQYF
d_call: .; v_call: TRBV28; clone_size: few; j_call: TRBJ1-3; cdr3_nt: TGTGCCAGCAGTTTTCCCTTTCGGAGCGGGGCCGGCTCTGGAAACACCATATATTTT; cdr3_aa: CASSFPFRSGAGSGNTIYF
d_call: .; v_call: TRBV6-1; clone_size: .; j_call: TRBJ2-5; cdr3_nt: TGTGCCAGCAGGATAGGAGAGACCCAGTACTTC; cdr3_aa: CASRIGETQYF
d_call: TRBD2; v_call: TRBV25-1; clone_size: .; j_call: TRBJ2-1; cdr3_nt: TGTGCCAGCAGTGAGGGGACTAGAGGGAACAATGAGCAGTTCTTC; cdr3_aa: CASSEGTRGNNEQFF
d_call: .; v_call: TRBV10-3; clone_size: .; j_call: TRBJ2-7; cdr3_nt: TGTGCCATCAGTGAGTCGCGTAGGAGGAGCGGCTACTCCTACGAGCAGTACTTC; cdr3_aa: CAISESRRRSGYSYEQYF
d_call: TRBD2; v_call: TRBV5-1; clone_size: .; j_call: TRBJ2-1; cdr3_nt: TGCGCCAGCAGCTTGGCCGGGACTAGCGTGTACAATGAGCAGTTCTTC; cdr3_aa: CASSLAGTSVYNEQFF
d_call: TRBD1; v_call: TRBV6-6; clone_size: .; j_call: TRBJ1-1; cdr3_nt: TGTGCCAGCAGTTACTCGATAGGGGGCGAAGCTTTCTTT; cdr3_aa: CASSYSIGGEAFF
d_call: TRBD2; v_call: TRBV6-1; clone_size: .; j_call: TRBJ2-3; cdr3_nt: TGTGCCAGCATTCCCGGGACTAGCGGGAGCATCTGGTATTTT; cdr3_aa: CASIPGTSGSIWYF
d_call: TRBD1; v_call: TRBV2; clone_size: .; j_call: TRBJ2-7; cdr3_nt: TGTGCCAGCAGCGGGCGGACAGGTCGGATGGAGCAGTACTTC; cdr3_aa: CASSGRTGRMEQYF
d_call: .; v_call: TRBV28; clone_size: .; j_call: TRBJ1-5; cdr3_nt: TGTGCCAGCAAACTACCGAATCAGCCCCAGCATTTT; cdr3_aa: CASKLPNQPQHF
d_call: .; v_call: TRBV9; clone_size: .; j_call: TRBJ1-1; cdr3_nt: TGTGCCAGCAGCGCCGGAGTCAACCCTAACACTGAAGCTTTCTTT; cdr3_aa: CASSAGVNPNTEAFF
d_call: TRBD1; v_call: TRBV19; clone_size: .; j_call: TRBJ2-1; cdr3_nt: TGTGCCAGTAGTAAAGAGACCGGGACAGGGTTCTACAATGAGCAGTTCTTC; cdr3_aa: CASSKETGTGFYNEQFF
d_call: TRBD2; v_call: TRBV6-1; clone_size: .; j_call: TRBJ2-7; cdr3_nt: TGTGCCAGCAGTGTGGGTTCGGGGGGGCCCTACGAGCAGTACTTC; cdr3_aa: CASSVGSGGPYEQYF
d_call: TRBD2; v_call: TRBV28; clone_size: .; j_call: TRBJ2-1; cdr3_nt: TGTGCCAGCAGTTTTCTGGCGGGAGATAACAATGAGCAGTTCTTC; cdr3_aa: CASSFLAGDNNEQFF
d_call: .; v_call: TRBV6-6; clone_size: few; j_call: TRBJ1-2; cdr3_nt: TGTGCCAGCAGTTACCCTCTTAGACAGGTCCGCGGCTACACCTTC; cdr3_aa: CASSYPLRQVRGYTF
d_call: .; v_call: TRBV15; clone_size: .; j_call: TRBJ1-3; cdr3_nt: TGTGCCACCAGCCCGGGCTCCTCTGGAAACACCATATATTTT; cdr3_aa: CATSPGSSGNTIYF
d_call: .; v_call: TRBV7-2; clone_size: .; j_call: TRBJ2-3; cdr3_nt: TGTGCCAGCAGCCCACAGGCAGATACGCAGTATTTT; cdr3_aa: CASSPQADTQYF
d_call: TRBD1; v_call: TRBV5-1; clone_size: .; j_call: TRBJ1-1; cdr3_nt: TGCGCCAGCAGCTTCAGGGGGCGGAACACTGAAGCTTTCTTT; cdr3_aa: CASSFRGRNTEAFF